This T cell receptor (beta chain) was found in a study of identical twins. This clonotype was observed a few times. Its antigen is unidentified. TCRdb ran MiXCR on the 5' RACE reads and lists one entry per CDR3 protein. This repertoire shows 200,000 to 250,000 distinct CDR3 sequences, approximately 12% found once; its top ten account for about 4.1%. CDR3 length: 16 amino acids. From germline, CDR1 is LNHNV and CDR2 YYDKDF (reference sequence). V was pared by 2 bases and J by 2 bases, with 3 bases of the junction left unmatched. Study-wide results and caveats: Insertion counts were lower in abundant cord blood beta clonotypes, a trend that memory repertoires did not show. Conclusions were based on cross-sectional statistical analysis, without following the same donors. Analyses based on zero insertions could be partly confounded by invariant MAIT and iNKT cells.

These data were also reused for a study on yellow fever vaccine responses in identical twins.

Sequenced input: memory (CD45RO+) T cells sorted from blood. The chain combines TRBV15 with TRBJ2-6, with 7 bases lining up with TRBD1. This TCR came from a woman aged 18 to 35 in good health. The CDR3 sequence: CATSRKGTAGANVLTF. As DNA, the CDR3 is TGTGCCACCAGCAGAAAGGGGACAGCTGGGGCCAACGTCCTGACTTTC.